Listed below are T cell receptor beta chains from one sample, sequenced in a study of cytomegalovirus exposure and HLA in healthy donors. Method: immunoSEQ multiplex PCR; TCRdb's copy keeps in-frame clones and lacks some. The sample carries roughly 180,000 clones, about 80% recorded once. The sequenced sample was PBMCs. The receptors derive from a man younger than 35 in good health and CMV-seronegative. The CDR3 runs from the conserved cysteine through the conserved F or W. A D gene is named only where the DNA matches it firmly. Clone size is given for some rows only: seen once, a few or many times, or a class if the clone is expanded.

clone_size,j_call,v_call,d_call,cdr3_nt,cdr3_aa
NA,TRBJ1-1,TRBV5-1,NA,TGCGCCAGCAGTCAACAAACAGGGAACACTGAAGCTTTCTTT,CASSQQTGNTEAFF
NA,TRBJ2-1,TRBV12-5,NA,TGTGCTAGTGGCATCGACTACCCCTGGAATGGAGGTGAGCAGTTCTTC,CASGIDYPWNGGEQFF
NA,TRBJ2-2,TRBV10-3,NA,TGTGCCATCAGTGAGCCAGGGGAAGTCACCGGGGAGCTGTTTTTT,CAISEPGEVTGELFF
NA,TRBJ1-2,TRBV7-8,TRBD1,TGTGCCAGCAGCCCCCAGGACAGGGCGCTCTATGGCTACACCTTC,CASSPQDRALYGYTF
NA,TRBJ2-5,TRBV7-7,TRBD1,TGTGCTAGCAGCTCTCTCTCGGCAGGGGGCCTCGTAGAGACCCAGTACTTC,CASSSLSAGGLVETQYF
NA,TRBJ1-5,TRBV27,NA,TGTGCCAGCAGTCAGACAAACTCCAATCAGCCCCAGCATTTT,CASSQTNSNQPQHF
NA,TRBJ2-1,TRBV5-1,NA,TGCGCCAGCAGCTTGGCCGGAGGGGCTAACTACAATGAGCAGTTCTTC,CASSLAGGANYNEQFF
once,TRBJ2-5,TRBV5-1,NA,TGCGCCAGCAGCATGGGGACACAAGAGACCCAGTACTTC,CASSMGTQETQYF
NA,TRBJ1-2,TRBV19,NA,TGTGCCAGTAAGGGGAGGGAGGGGATCTATGGCTACACCTTC,CASKGREGIYGYTF
NA,TRBJ1-4,TRBV5-5,NA,TGTGCCAGCAGCTTGGCCCCAGGACTTAATGAAAAACTGTTTTTT,CASSLAPGLNEKLFF
NA,TRBJ2-5,TRBV7-9,NA,TGTGCCAGCAGCCCCGGTGAGACCCAGTACTTC,CASSPGETQYF
NA,TRBJ1-2,TRBV14,TRBD1,TGTGCCAGCAGCCAAGGACATCTCGGGACAGTTAACTATGGCTACACCTTC,CASSQGHLGTVNYGYTF
NA,TRBJ2-7,TRBV10-3,NA,TGTGCCACAACGACAGTGAGCTCCTACGAGCAGTACTTC,CATTTVSSYEQYF
NA,TRBJ1-4,TRBV6-5,TRBD1,TGTGCCAGCAGGCGGACAGGAGGAGATGAAAAACTGTTTTTT,CASRRTGGDEKLFF
NA,TRBJ1-3,TRBV5-1,NA,TGCGCCAGCAGCCTGGGACAATTTGGAAACACCATATATTTT,CASSLGQFGNTIYF
NA,TRBJ1-2,TRBV10-1,NA,TGCGCCAGCAGGAGTTGGTACGACTATGGCTACACCTTC,CASRSWYDYGYTF
few,TRBJ2-7,TRBV4-3,NA,TGCGCCAGCAGCCAAGACTCGGGATCATTTTACGAGCAGTACTTC,CASSQDSGSFYEQYF